Presented here are 23 T cell receptor beta chains from one specimen sequenced in a study of Ad26.COV2.S vaccination and SARS-CoV-2 variants. Measured with immunoSEQ multiplex PCR; TCRdb has only the in-frame clones, and not every one. The repertoire consists of around 400,000 clones, with 89% occurring once and the leading ten covering over 1.5%. Treatment reported: roughly 18 received Ad26.COV2.S at low or high dose, single or two shots; about 5 received placebo; per-sample allocation not given. Sampling was done on day 63 after the first vaccine or placebo injection. Sequenced material: peripheral blood, taken in a trial of Ad26.COV2.S vaccine versus placebo. The receptors shown here come from a person between 18 and 60 years old who received the Ad26.COV2.S COVID-19 vaccine or a placebo.

This chain links TRBV3-1 (or the pseudogene TRBV3-2) with TRBJ1-2, with TRBD1 matching 10 bases. The CDR3 covers 14 residues. V gave up 4 bases and J gave up 8 bases; unmatched junction bases: 7. The V gene's germline CDR1 is LGHDT and CDR2 YNNKEL (reference sequence). As DNA, the CDR3 is TGTGCCAGCAGCCGACAGGGGGCTGGGAAGGGCTACACCTTC. Translated, it gives CASSRQGAGKGYTF.

The chain combines TRBV18 with TRBJ1-3; D uncertain. The CDR3 has 15 amino acids. The germline gives CDR1 KGHSH, CDR2 LQKENI. The V gene lost 3 bases and the J gene lost 2 bases, with 11 bases spanning the gap. CDR3 coding DNA: TGTGCCAGCTCACCGAACCGAAGGACTGGAAACACCATATATTTT. Translation gives CASSPNRRTGNTIYF.

CDR3 sequence: CASSQDRSTGELFF. CDR3 DNA: TGTGCCAGCAGCCAAGATCGGAGTACCGGGGAGCTGTTTTTT. The V gene is TRBV3-1 (or the pseudogene TRBV3-2), the J gene TRBJ2-2, with D uncertain. Trimming pared 0 bases from V and 5 bases from J, leaving 7 bases between. The germline V gene has CDR1 LGHDT and CDR2 YNNKEL (reference sequence). The CDR3 consists of 14 residues.

This chain links TRBV13 with TRBJ2-1; D possibly corresponds to TRBD1 (5 bases). The CDR3 loop spans 17 amino acids. Germline values: CDR1 PRHDT, CDR2 FYEKMQ (reference sequence). Trimming took off 3 bases at V and 7 bases at J, with 22 bases between the two ends. The CDR3 region is CASSFYIRQGLWNEQFF. The DNA for the CDR3 is TGTGCCAGCAGCTTCTATATCCGCCAGGGTCTATGGAATGAGCAGTTCTTC.

The V and J genes are TRBV27 and TRBJ2-7; the match to TRBD2 covers 8 bases. CDR1 and CDR2 (germline): MNHEY, SMNVEV (reference sequence). The V segment lost 2 bases and the J segment 2 bases; nucleotides outside the gene matches: 11. The CDR3 length is 17 residues. CDR3 in amino acids: CASSLEGVREGPYEQYF. CDR3 in DNA: TGTGCCAGCAGTTTAGAGGGGGTACGGGAGGGCCCCTACGAGCAGTACTTC.

This rearrangement joins TRBV4-1 to TRBJ1-5; D unresolved. The CDR3 is 14 amino acids. With 2 bases removed from V and 0 bases from J, the gap between germline ends came to 5 bases. CDR1 and CDR2 from the germline V gene are MGHRA and YSYEKL. The CDR3 reads CASSQQYSNQPQHF. The DNA for the CDR3 is TGCGCCAGCAGCCAACAGTATAGCAATCAGCCCCAGCATTTT.

The chain has TRBV27 and TRBJ2-3; 8 bases are shared with TRBD1. CDR3 length: 18 amino acids. Germline CDR1 MNHEY, CDR2 SMNVEV (reference sequence). The ends lost 5 bases at V and 4 bases at J; junction bases unmatched: 17. CDR3 loop: CASSRAFNQGAMADTQYF. CDR3 sequence (DNA): TGTGCCAGCAGTCGAGCATTCAATCAGGGGGCGATGGCAGATACGCAGTATTTT.

J is TRBJ2-2 and V is TRBV11-1; TRBD2 matches at 7 bases. Germline values: CDR1 SGHAT, CDR2 FQDESV (reference sequence). The CDR3 is 16 amino acids. V dropped 10 bases and J dropped 3; count of bases not matched to a gene: 14. The DNA of the CDR3 is TGTGCCACCACCCCTACGGGAGGAGTGGACACCGGGGAGCTGTTTTTT. Residues: CATTPTGGVDTGELFF.

The V gene is TRBV7-7, the J gene TRBJ2-7, with D possibly TRBD1 on 6 matching bases. The CDR3 length is 12 residues. Trimming shortened V by 8 bases and J by 4 bases, and 12 bases separated the two germline ends. Germline CDR1 and CDR2: SSHAT and FNYEAQ (reference sequence). The CDR3 DNA is TGTGCCAGCGGGGGAACAGGGTACGAGCAGTACTTC. As protein: CASGGTGYEQYF. The entire variable domain, with the rest obtained from reference TRBV7-7 and TRBJ2-7, is as follows: GAGVSQSPRYKVTKRGQDVTLRCDPISSHATLYWYQQALGQGPEFLTYFNYEAQPDKSGLPSDRFSAERPEGSISTLTIQRTEQRDSAMYRCASGGTGYEQYFGPGTRLTVT.

This clone is medium-sized by share. The chain combines TRBV10-3 with TRBJ1-6; D ambiguous. V lost 6 bases and J lost 8, with 14 bases in between. CDR1 is ENHRY and CDR2 is SYGVKD in the germline V gene. The CDR3 covers 14 residues. The CDR3 spells CAIRSAWWDSPLHF. CDR3 in DNA: TGTGCCATCAGGTCGGCTTGGTGGGATTCACCCCTCCACTTT.

This chain joins TRBV19 and TRBJ1-2, with D perhaps matching TRBD1 (5 bases). Germline lookup yields CDR1 LNHDA and CDR2 SQIVND (reference sequence). The V gene lost 0 bases and the J gene lost 4 bases, with 9 bases spanning the gap. The CDR3 runs 14 residues. The CDR3 protein is CASSIEGVGYGYTF. The DNA of the CDR3 is TGTGCCAGTAGTATAGAGGGGGTCGGCTATGGCTACACCTTC.

V usage is TRBV6-5 and J usage is TRBJ1-4; possible D gene TRBD1, 5 bases. V lost 0 bases to trimming and J lost 8 bases, with 10 bases between them. The CDR3 sequence is 14 residues long. The V gene's germline CDR1 is MNHEY and CDR2 SVGAGI. CDR3 sequence: CASSYSRGGEKLFF. The CDR3, as DNA: TGTGCCAGCAGTTACTCGAGGGGTGGCGAAAAACTGTTTTTT.

J is TRBJ1-4 and V is TRBV7-9; D unclear. The length of the CDR3 is 15 residues. Germline CDR1 is SEHNR and CDR2 is FQNEAQ (reference sequence). The germline V and J ends were trimmed by 4 bases and 7 bases, with 16 bases remaining between them. The CDR3 DNA reads as TGTGCCAGCAGCTCGCACCGGGGAGTGGGTGAAAAACTGTTTTTT. It encodes CASSSHRGVGEKLFF.

This clone was found once. The chain joins TRBV11-2 to TRBJ1-1; D unclear. Germline V gene lookup returns CDR1 SGHAT and CDR2 FQNNGV. With 6 bases removed from V and 1 base from J, the gap between germline ends came to 6 bases. This CDR3 comprises 12 residues. The CDR3 here is CASRDGNTEAFF. The CDR3 region has the DNA TGTGCCAGCAGGGATGGGAACACTGAAGCTTTCTTT. Combining the CDR3 with reference TRBV11-2 and TRBJ1-1 gives the whole variable domain EAGVAQSPRYKIIEKRQSVAFWCNPISGHATLYWYQQILGQGPKLLIQFQNNGVVDDSQLPKDRFSAERLKGVDSTLKIQPAKLEDSAVYLCASRDGNTEAFFGQGTRLTVV.

The V gene is TRBV28, the J gene TRBJ1-2; D is perhaps TRBD1 (6 bases). V was clipped by 7 bases and J by 8 bases, with 17 bases between them. The CDR3 contains 13 residues. Germline-derived CDR1 and CDR2 are MDHEN and SYDVKM. The CDR3 bases are TGTGCCAGCACCACTGCAGGGGCAGGAGGCTACACCTTC. Protein sequence: CASTTAGAGGYTF.

This clone appeared a few times. The chain recombines TRBV3-1 (or the pseudogene TRBV3-2) with TRBJ2-2; no firm D call. With 2 bases removed from V and 5 bases from J, the gap between germline ends came to 12 bases. Per the germline V gene, CDR1 is LGHDT and CDR2 is YNNKEL (reference sequence). This CDR3 is 15 amino acids long. The CDR3 loop is CASSQQRRKTGELFF. CDR3 DNA: TGTGCCAGCAGCCAACAAAGACGGAAAACCGGGGAGCTGTTTTTT.

This clone occurred once. The rearrangement joins TRBV27 to TRBJ2-3; D is undetermined. The CDR3 extends over 19 amino acids. From germline, CDR1 is MNHEY and CDR2 SMNVEV (reference sequence). The V and J ends lost 8 bases and 2 bases respectively, with 29 bases between them. CDR3 sequence reads: CASGMGPGSLTGFTDTQYF. In DNA, the CDR3 is TGTGCCAGCGGCATGGGCCCGGGCTCGCTAACGGGCTTCACAGATACGCAGTATTTT.

This chain links TRBV20-1 with TRBJ2-3, with TRBD2 matching 8 bases. This CDR3 region has 16 residues. CDR1 is DFQATT and CDR2 is SNEGSKA in the germline V gene (reference sequence). V gave up 3 bases and J gave up 2 bases; unmatched junction bases: 10. CDR3 sequence: CSASRPSGPYTDTQYF. The CDR3 region has the DNA TGCAGTGCTAGTAGGCCTAGCGGGCCCTACACAGATACGCAGTATTTT.

The genes are TRBV3-1 (or the pseudogene TRBV3-2) and TRBJ2-2, with 8 bases identical to TRBD2. The V segment lost 4 bases and the J segment 8 bases; nucleotides outside the gene matches: 12. This CDR3 has 16 residues. Germline loops: CDR1 LGHDT, CDR2 YNNKEL (reference sequence). CDR3 nucleotides: TGTGCCAGCAGCCCCACTAGCGGAATGGTTAAGGGGGAGCTGTTTTTT. Translated, it gives CASSPTSGMVKGELFF.

This clone was seen only once. This sequence joins TRBV29-1 and TRBJ2-7, with 10 bases matching TRBD2. J was trimmed by 3 bases and V by 7 bases; bases with no gene match: 21. This CDR3 is 18 amino acids long. Germline loops: CDR1 SQVTM, CDR2 ANQGSEA. The CDR3 nucleotides are TGCAGCGACACAGGAGCTTGCCGACTAGCGGGTAAAGTCTACGAGCAGTACTTC. This translates into CSDTGACRLAGKVYEQYF.

This chain joins TRBV7-3 and TRBJ2-2; a possible D gene is TRBD2 (6 bases). Germline CDR1 reads SGHTA; CDR2 reads FQGTGA. This CDR3 spans 15 amino acids. The V gene lost 1 base and the J gene lost 6 bases, with 12 bases spanning the gap. The CDR3 is CASSLNSPGAGELFF. In DNA form, the CDR3 reads TGTGCCAGCAGCTTAAACTCACCGGGAGCCGGGGAGCTGTTTTTT.

This clone was seen just once. V and J are TRBV7-3 and TRBJ2-1; unclear D gene. The CDR3 is made up of 16 amino acids. From germline, CDR1 is SGHTA and CDR2 FQGTGA. Trimming left V 4 bases short and J 0 bases short, with 13 bases between. As DNA, the CDR3 is TGTGCCAGCAGCTCCCGGGCGTCTAGCTCCTACAATGAGCAGTTCTTC. Protein sequence: CASSSRASSSYNEQFF.

The chain couples TRBV29-1 to TRBJ1-1, with 8 bases fitting TRBD1. The length of the CDR3 is 12 residues. Germline V gene data show CDR1 as SQVTM and CDR2 as ANQGSEA. V lost 7 bases to trimming and J lost 4 bases; unmatched junction nucleotides: 5. The CDR3 sequence: CSAGQVGTEAFF. For the CDR3, the DNA is TGCAGCGCGGGACAGGTCGGCACTGAAGCTTTCTTT.